The source of this TCR beta chain is a study of blood T cell repertoires in COVID-19. Study background: Material from acute and convalescent COVID-19 was sourced from the United States, Italy and Spain. PBMCs, B-cell-depleted T cells, or T cells provided the cDNA or gDNA that made up the material.

As processed by the authors: The assay estimated nucleated cells by amplifying reference gene primers. TCRdb's copy holds only in-frame clones and misses some; the assay was immunoSEQ multiplex PCR. V, J and clone size are taken as reported in that table, and D and trimming were inferred from the DNA itself. The sample lists 200,000 to 300,000 clones, almost 90% seen once, with about 1.3% in the top ten. The CDR3 has 16 amino acids. The V gene's germline CDR1 is MNHNY and CDR2 SVGAGI (reference sequence). V was shortened by 5 bases and J by 2 bases, with 17 bases between the two germline ends. The TCR comes from an older man with acute or convalescent COVID-19. Sequencing was done on a sample of peripheral blood. The V gene is TRBV6-6, the J gene TRBJ2-3; tentative D call: TRBD2 (5 bases). The CDR3: CASSRTRGGDTDTQYF. In DNA, the CDR3 is TGTGCCAGCAGTCGAACACGGGGTGGTGACACAGATACGCAGTATTTT.